This TCR beta chain was retrieved from a study of cytomegalovirus exposure and HLA in healthy donors. Participants comprised healthy donors of bone marrow. Whole-study findings and limits: Apparent HLA restriction characterized most CMV-associated TCR beta chains in a later analysis.

With 60 Vbeta and 13 Jbeta primers, the PCR was carried out. The table came from immunoSEQ multiplex PCR; TCRdb's copy has only in-frame clones and leaves some out. The data contain some 220,000 clones, approximately 80% of them singletons. With respect to this clone: As yet, its antigen is unknown.

Losses at the gene ends were 0 bases for V and 1 base for J; bases not matched to a gene: 6. CDR1 is SGHRS and CDR2 is YFSETQ in the germline V gene. This CDR3 has 17 residues. The sample comprised PBMCs. This rearrangement joins TRBV5-1 to TRBJ1-1, with 10 bases fitting TRBD1. The clonotype was recovered from a woman aged 40-49 years in good health and CMV-seronegative. The CDR3, as DNA: TGCGCCAGCAGCTTGGGACAGGGGGCTGCCCCGAACACTGAAGCTTTCTTT. Translated: CASSLGQGAAPNTEAFF.